This T cell receptor (beta chain) was captured in a study of blood T cell repertoires in COVID-19 (dated by TCRdb to 2019 to 2021). About the full investigation: Samples covering the acute and convalescent phases of COVID-19 were provided by collaborators in the United States, Italy and Spain. The prospective study material was composed of cDNA or gDNA derived from T cells, B-cell-depleted T cells, or PBMCs. The dataset comprised deeply sampled blood TCRbeta repertoires from subjects exposed to, actively infected with, or recovered from COVID-19. The repertoires were made available in a free public database intended to serve as a resource for research on the immune response to SARS-CoV-2. Samples came from the ongoing ImmuneRACE study (first 160 participants) plus 1,254 subjects from 6 global collaborators. Nearly every sample came with metadata listing a de-identified subject ID, COVID-19 status, age in years and sex. Where available, HLA class I and class II types were taken from metadata supplied by the sample provider and were not determined by assay-based typing. Beyond this particular receptor, the publication reports: How much clinical and demographic metadata was included differed by source and by participant, and the metadata was provided uncurated.

Comment on this clone: No cognate antigen has been identified for it. A read error may produce the germline difference seen at one junction end.

A second Seattle source provided samples from volunteer blood donors who had recovered from COVID-19. Each collaborating institution followed its own protocols to collect whole blood in K2EDTA tubes. Collaborator samples were shipped for TCRbeta analysis as frozen whole blood, isolated PBMCs, or DNA extracted from either sample type. CDR1 and CDR2 (MNHNS, SASEGT) derive from the germline V gene. The CDR3 measures 10 amino acids from cysteine to phenylalanine. The only DNA kept is the CDR3, 30 bases in frame from the first base. TCRbeta CDR3 regions were amplified from genomic DNA by means of the immunoSEQ Assay, a bias-controlled multiplex PCR. Processing in the source paper ran as follows. Nucleated cell counts per sample were estimated from amplification of reference gene primers within the assay. To quantify the absolute abundance of each unique TCRbeta CDR3 rearrangement, sequence reads were collapsed and filtered. For each sample, productive Simpson clonality was calculated as the square root of Simpson's diversity index over productive rearrangements. Held by TCRdb, this immuneACCESS table contains in-frame sequences only and omits some clones. Under half of the omission traces to an unresolved V gene where checked; the cause of the rest is unknown. V, J and clone size reflect that table, while D and trimming were determined from the DNA. Recorded for this sample are fewer than 300,000 clones; 87% of them occurred a single time. Of the sample, 1.5% is held by the ten largest clones.

The sequenced sample was peripheral blood. This receptor was obtained from a woman aged 35 to 49 who had recovered from COVID-19. Rearrangement joined TRBV6-1 to TRBJ1-2; the central 9 bases match TRBD1. The CDR3 is CASSEDRGFF. The sequenced DNA: TGTGCCAGCAGTGAGGACAGGGGTTTTTTC.